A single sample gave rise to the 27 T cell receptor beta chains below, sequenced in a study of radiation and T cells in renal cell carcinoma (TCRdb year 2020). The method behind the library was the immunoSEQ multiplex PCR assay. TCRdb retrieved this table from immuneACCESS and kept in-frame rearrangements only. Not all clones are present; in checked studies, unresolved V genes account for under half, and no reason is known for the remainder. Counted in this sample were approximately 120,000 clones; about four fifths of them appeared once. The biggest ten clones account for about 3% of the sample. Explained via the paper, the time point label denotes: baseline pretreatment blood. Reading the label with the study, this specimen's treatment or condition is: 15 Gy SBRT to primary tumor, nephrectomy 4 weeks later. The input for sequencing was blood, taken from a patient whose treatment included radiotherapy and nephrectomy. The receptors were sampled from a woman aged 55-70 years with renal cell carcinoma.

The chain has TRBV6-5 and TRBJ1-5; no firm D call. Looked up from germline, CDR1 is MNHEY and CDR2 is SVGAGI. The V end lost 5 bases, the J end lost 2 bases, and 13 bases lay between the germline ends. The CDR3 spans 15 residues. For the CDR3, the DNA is TGTGCCAGCAGTCTGAAGCCAGTTCGCAATCAGCCCCAGCATTTT. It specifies CASSLKPVRNQPQHF.

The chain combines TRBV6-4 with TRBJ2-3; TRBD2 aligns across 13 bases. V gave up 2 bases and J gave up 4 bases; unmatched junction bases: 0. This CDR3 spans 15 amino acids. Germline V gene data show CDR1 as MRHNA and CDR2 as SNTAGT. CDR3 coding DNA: TGTGCCAGCAGTGACGGGACTAGCGGGGCAGATACGCAGTATTTT. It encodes CASSDGTSGADTQYF.

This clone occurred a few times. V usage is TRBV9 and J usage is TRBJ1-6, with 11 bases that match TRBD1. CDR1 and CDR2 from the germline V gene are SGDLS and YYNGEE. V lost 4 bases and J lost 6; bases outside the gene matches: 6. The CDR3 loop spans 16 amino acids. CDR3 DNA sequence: TGTGCCAGCAGCCCTCGGGACAGGGGGACTAATTCACCCCTCCACTTT. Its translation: CASSPRDRGTNSPLHF. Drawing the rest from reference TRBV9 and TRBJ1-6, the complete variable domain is DSGVTQTPKHLITATGQRVTLRCSPRSGDLSVYWYQQSLDQGLQFLIQYYNGEERAKGNILERFSAQQFPDLHSELNLSSLELGDSALYFCASSPRDRGTNSPLHFGNGTRLTVT.

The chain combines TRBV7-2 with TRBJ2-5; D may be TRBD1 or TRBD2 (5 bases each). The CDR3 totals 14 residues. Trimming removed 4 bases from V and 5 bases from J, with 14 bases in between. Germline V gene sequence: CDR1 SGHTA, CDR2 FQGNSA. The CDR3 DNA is TGTGCCAGCAGCTCTCAGGCATGGGGGGAGACCCAGTACTTC. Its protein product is CASSSQAWGETQYF.

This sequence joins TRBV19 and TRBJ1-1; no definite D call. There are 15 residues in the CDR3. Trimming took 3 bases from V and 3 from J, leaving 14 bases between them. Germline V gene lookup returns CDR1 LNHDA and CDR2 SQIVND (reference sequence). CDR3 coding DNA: TGTGCCAGTAGTATCGGCTCCCGATGGGACACTGAAGCTTTCTTT. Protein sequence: CASSIGSRWDTEAFF.

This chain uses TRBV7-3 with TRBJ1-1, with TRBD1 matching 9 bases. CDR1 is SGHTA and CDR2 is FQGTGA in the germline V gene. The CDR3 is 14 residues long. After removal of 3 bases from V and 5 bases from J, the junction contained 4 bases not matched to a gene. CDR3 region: CASSLGQGFTEAFF. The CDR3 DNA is TGTGCCAGCAGCTTGGGACAGGGTTTTACTGAAGCTTTCTTT.

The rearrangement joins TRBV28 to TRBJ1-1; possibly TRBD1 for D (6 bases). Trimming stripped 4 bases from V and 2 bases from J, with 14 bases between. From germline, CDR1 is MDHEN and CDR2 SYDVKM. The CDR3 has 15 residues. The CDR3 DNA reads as TGTGCCAGCAGTTCCACCTGGGGGGCCAACACTGAAGCTTTCTTT. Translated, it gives CASSSTWGANTEAFF.

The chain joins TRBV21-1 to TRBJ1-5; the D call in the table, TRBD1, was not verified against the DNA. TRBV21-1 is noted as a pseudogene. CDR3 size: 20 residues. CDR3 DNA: TGTGCCAGCAGCAAAGCAACGGGGGACAGGGGCCTATTGGGCAATCAGCCCCAGCATTTT. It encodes CASSKATGDRGLLGNQPQHF.

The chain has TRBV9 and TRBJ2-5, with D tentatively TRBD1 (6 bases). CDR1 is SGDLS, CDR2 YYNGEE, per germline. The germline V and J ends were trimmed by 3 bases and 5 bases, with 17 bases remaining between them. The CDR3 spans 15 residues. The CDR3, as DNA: TGTGCCAGCAGCGATCACAGGGAGATGGGGGAGACCCAGTACTTC. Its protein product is CASSDHREMGETQYF.

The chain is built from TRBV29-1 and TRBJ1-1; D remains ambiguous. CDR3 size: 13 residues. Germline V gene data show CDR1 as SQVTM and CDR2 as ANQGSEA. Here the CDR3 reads CSSTGPRGTEAFF. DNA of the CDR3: TGCAGTTCTACCGGGCCCCGGGGCACTGAAGCTTTCTTT.

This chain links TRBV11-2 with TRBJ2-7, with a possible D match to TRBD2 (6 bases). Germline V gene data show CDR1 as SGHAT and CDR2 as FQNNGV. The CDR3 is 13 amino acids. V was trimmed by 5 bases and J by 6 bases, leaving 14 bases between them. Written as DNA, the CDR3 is TGTGCCAGCAGCCTAGCGTCACGCAGCGAGCAGTACTTC. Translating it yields CASSLASRSEQYF.

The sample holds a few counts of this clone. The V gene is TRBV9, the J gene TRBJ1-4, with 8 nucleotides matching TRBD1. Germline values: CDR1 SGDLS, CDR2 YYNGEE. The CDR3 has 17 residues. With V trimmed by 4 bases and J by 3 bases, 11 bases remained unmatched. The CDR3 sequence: CASSFSQGASANEKLFF. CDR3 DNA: TGTGCCAGCAGCTTCAGTCAGGGGGCTTCGGCTAATGAAAAACTGTTTTTT.

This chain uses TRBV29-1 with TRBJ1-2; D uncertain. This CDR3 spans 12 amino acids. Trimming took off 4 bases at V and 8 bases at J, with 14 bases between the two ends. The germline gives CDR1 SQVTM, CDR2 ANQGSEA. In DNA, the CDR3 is TGCAGCGTTGTTTTGGTCATTGGGGGCTACACCTTC. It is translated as CSVVLVIGGYTF.

The chain's CDR3 is CASSVAWGLAGLTDTQYF. DNA for the CDR3: TGTGCCAGCAGCGTAGCTTGGGGGCTAGCGGGGCTGACAGATACGCAGTATTTT. This chain uses TRBV9 with TRBJ2-3; 9 nucleotides line up with TRBD2. Germline CDR1 and CDR2: SGDLS and YYNGEE. V shed 0 bases, J shed 3 bases, and the junction held 11 bases outside the gene matches. The CDR3 extends over 18 amino acids.

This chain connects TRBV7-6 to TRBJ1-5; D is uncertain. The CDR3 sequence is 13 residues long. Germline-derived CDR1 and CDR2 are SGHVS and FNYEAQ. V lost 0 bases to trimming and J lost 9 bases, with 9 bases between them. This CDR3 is CASSLAKAGPQHF. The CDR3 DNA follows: TGTGCCAGCAGCTTAGCGAAAGCGGGGCCCCAGCATTTT.

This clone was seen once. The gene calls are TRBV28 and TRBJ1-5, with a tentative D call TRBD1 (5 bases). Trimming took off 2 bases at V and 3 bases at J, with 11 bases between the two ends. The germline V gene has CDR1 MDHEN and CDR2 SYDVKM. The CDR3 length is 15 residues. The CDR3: CASSLQGPHNQPQHF. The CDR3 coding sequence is TGTGCCAGCAGTTTACAGGGCCCTCACAATCAGCCCCAGCATTTT.

The CDR3 DNA reads TGTGCCAGTAGTGCACCAGGGGTTATAGAGGGTGGCTACACCTTC. Its translation is CASSAPGVIEGGYTF. This rearrangement joins TRBV19 to TRBJ1-2, with TRBD1 as a possible D gene (6 bases). The CDR3 has 15 amino acids. CDR1 is LNHDA, CDR2 SQIVND, per germline (reference sequence). The V gene lost 5 bases and the J gene lost 7 bases, with 20 bases spanning the gap.

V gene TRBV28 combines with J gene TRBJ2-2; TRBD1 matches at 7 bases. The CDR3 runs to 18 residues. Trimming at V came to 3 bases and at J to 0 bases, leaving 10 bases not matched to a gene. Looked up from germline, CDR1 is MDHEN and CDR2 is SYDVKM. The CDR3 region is CASSFPGTDIANTGELFF. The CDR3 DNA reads TGTGCCAGCAGTTTTCCCGGGACAGACATAGCGAACACCGGGGAGCTGTTTTTT.

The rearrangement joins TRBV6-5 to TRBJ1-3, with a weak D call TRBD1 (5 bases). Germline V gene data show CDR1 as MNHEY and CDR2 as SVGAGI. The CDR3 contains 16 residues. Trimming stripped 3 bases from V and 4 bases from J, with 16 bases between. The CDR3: CASSYGPTRGGNTIYF. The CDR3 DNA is TGTGCCAGCAGTTATGGGCCGACTAGGGGAGGAAACACCATATATTTT.

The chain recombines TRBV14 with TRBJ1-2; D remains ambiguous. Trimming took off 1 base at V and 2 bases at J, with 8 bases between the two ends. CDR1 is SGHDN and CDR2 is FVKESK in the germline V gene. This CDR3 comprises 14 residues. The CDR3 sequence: CASSQGHLNYGYTF. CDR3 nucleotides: TGTGCCAGCAGCCAAGGACACCTGAACTATGGCTACACCTTC.

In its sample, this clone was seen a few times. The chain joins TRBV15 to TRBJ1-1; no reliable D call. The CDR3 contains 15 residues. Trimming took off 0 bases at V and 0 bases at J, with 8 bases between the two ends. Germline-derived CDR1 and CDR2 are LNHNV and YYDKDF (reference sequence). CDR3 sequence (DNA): TGTGCCACCAGCAGAGATTGGTTTTTGAACACTGAAGCTTTCTTT. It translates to CATSRDWFLNTEAFF.

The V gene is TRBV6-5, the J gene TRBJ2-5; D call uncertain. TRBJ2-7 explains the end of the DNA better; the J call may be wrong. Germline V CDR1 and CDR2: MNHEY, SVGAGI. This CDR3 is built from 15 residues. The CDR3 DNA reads TGTGCCAGCAGCCCCACCCGGCCCCGTACCTACGAGCAGTACTTC. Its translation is CASSPTRPRTYEQYF.

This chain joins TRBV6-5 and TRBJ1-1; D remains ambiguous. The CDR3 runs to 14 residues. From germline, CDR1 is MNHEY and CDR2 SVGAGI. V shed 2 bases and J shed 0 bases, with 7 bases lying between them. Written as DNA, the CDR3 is TGTGCCAGCAGTTACAGGGAACTGAACACTGAAGCTTTCTTT. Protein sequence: CASSYRELNTEAFF.

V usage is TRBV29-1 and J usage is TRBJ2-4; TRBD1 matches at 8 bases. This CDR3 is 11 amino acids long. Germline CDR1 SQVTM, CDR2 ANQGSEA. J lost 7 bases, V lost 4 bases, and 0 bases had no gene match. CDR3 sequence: CSVGDRNIQYF. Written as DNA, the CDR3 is TGCAGCGTTGGGGACAGGAACATTCAGTACTTC.

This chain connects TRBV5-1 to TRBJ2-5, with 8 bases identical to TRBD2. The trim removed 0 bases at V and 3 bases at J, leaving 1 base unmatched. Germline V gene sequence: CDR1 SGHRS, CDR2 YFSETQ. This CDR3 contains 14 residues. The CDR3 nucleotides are TGCGCCAGCAGCTTGGTACTAGCGGAAGAGACCCAGTACTTC. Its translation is CASSLVLAEETQYF.

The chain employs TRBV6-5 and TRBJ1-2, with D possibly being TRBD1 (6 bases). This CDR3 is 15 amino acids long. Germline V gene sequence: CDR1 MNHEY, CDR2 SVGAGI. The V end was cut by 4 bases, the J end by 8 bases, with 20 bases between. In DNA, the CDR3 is TGTGCCAGCAGTTCCCCGGACAGTAACCCCGGAGGCTACACCTTC. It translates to CASSSPDSNPGGYTF.

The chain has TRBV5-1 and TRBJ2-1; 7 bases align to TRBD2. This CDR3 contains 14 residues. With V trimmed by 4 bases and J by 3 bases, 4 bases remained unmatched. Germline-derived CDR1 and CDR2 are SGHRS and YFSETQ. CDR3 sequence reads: CASSATSLYNEQFF. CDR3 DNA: TGCGCCAGCAGCGCGACTAGCCTCTACAATGAGCAGTTCTTC.